What follows is one TCR beta chain and its context. TCRdb re-derived calls from the 5' RACE reads in MiXCR, one entry per CDR3 protein. Of 400,000 or so distinct CDR3 sequences listed, about 19% are singletons. The record originates from a study of T-cell memory formation after mild COVID-19. V lost 1 base and J lost 6; bases outside the gene matches: 7. Germline CDR1 is SGDLS and CDR2 is YYNGEE. CDR3 length equals 15 residues. The material sequenced was PBMCs or a T cell subset sorted from them (not recorded which). This clonotype originated in an adult woman who had mild COVID-19 (a few samples of this study predate the infection). Cell type and time point are not known. This chain uses TRBV9 with TRBJ2-7; 10 positions agree with TRBD2. The CDR3 protein is CASSVSLAGVGEQYF. DNA of the CDR3: TGTGCCAGCAGCGTAAGTCTAGCGGGGGTTGGCGAGCAGTACTTC.